The 15 T cell receptor beta chains listed next were all sequenced from one sample in a study of OX40 agonist ivuxolimab in advanced cancers. Profiling relied on immunoSEQ multiplex PCR, and the TCRdb table lists in-frame clones only, not all of them. The repertoire holds tens of thousands of clones, with roughly 82% as singletons. The input for sequencing was CD4+ or CD8+ T cells sorted from blood, taken in a trial of the OX40 agonist ivuxolimab. The receptors come from an adult with an advanced solid tumor such as melanoma, head and neck, liver or kidney cancer.

J is TRBJ1-1 and V is TRBV9; D gene ambiguous. The CDR3 extends over 14 amino acids. CDR1 is SGDLS and CDR2 is YYNGEE in the germline V gene. Trimming left V 7 bases short and J 1 base short, with 14 bases between. This CDR3 is CASGADLSNTEAFF. The CDR3 DNA reads as TGTGCCAGCGGTGCAGACCTGTCGAACACTGAAGCTTTCTTT.

V is TRBV7-2 and J is TRBJ1-5; D gene uncertain. CDR3 size: 15 residues. CDR1 is SGHTA and CDR2 is FQGNSA in the germline V gene. V gave up 2 bases and J gave up 0 bases, with 8 bases separating them. The CDR3 reads CASSLSRTSNQPQHF. CDR3 nucleotide sequence: TGTGCCAGCAGCTTAAGCAGGACTAGCAATCAGCCCCAGCATTTT.

This clone has just one count. V gene TRBV15 combines with J gene TRBJ1-1; TRBD1 agrees at 7 bases. Germline V gene data show CDR1 as LNHNV and CDR2 as YYDKDF (reference sequence). V lost 1 base, J lost 0 bases, and 2 bases stayed unmatched. This CDR3 region has 15 residues. CDR3 loop: CATSRGDSLNTEAFF. CDR3 nucleotide sequence: TGTGCCACCAGCAGAGGGGACAGTTTGAACACTGAAGCTTTCTTT.

V is TRBV7-2 and J is TRBJ1-1; D is perhaps TRBD1 (6 bases). The CDR3 has 15 amino acids. The V end lost 3 bases, the J end lost 1 base, and 12 bases lay between the germline ends. CDR1 SGHTA and CDR2 FQGNSA come from the germline V gene. CDR3: CASSFWGPSNTEAFF. CDR3 bases: TGTGCCAGCAGCTTCTGGGGGCCATCGAACACTGAAGCTTTCTTT.

The rearrangement uses TRBV5-4 and TRBJ2-5; 8 bases map to TRBD2. CDR1 SGHNT and CDR2 YYREEE come from the germline V gene (reference sequence). This CDR3 has 15 amino acids. After removal of 0 bases from V and 4 bases from J, the junction contained 5 bases not matched to a gene. The CDR3 is CASSLAGGVGETQYF. The DNA for the CDR3 is TGTGCCAGCAGCTTGGCCGGGGGGGTGGGAGAGACCCAGTACTTC.

The chain has TRBV19 and TRBJ1-5; the D is unclear. Germline V lookup: CDR1 LNHDA, CDR2 SQIVND (reference sequence). Between the trimmed V and J ends, which lost 8 bases and 3 bases, there was a span of 11 bases. The CDR3 has 13 amino acids. The CDR3 region is CASHPALNQPQHF. CDR3 nucleotides: TGTGCCAGTCACCCAGCCCTCAATCAGCCCCAGCATTTT.

The V and J genes are TRBV14 and TRBJ1-6; D not certain. The CDR3 is made up of 17 amino acids. V was cut by 1 base and J by 0 bases, with 10 bases left in between. CDR1 and CDR2 from the germline V gene are SGHDN and FVKESK. CDR3 in DNA: TGTGCCAGCAGCCAAGCCAGGAGCAGCTCCTATAATTCACCCCTCCACTTT. Amino acid sequence: CASSQARSSSYNSPLHF.

The chain links TRBV25-1 to TRBJ1-1; 7 bases are a match to TRBD1. The V gene end was trimmed by 8 bases and the J gene end by 8 bases; junction bases not matched to a gene: 8. Germline values: CDR1 MGHDK, CDR2 SYGVNS. CDR3 length: 12 amino acids. CDR3: CASQGDLEEAFF. DNA of the CDR3: TGTGCCAGCCAGGGGGATCTAGAAGAAGCTTTCTTT.

The chain joins TRBV5-1 to TRBJ2-5; TRBD2 matches 16 bases. The CDR3 contains 15 residues. Trimming at V came to 4 bases and at J to 4 bases, leaving 1 base not matched to a gene. Germline V gene lookup returns CDR1 SGHRS and CDR2 YFSETQ. The CDR3 is CASSGTSGGVETQYF. CDR3 DNA sequence: TGCGCCAGCAGCGGGACTAGCGGGGGGGTAGAGACCCAGTACTTC.

The gene calls are TRBV10-3 and TRBJ1-4; D is perhaps TRBD1 (5 bases). The CDR3 sequence is 13 residues long. The germline V gene encodes CDR1 ENHRY and CDR2 SYGVKD. With 10 bases removed from V and 7 bases from J, the gap between germline ends came to 16 bases. For the CDR3, the DNA is TGTGCCACGGGAGCAGGGCGAGGTGAAAAACTGTTTTTT. Protein sequence: CATGAGRGEKLFF.

The DNA of the CDR3 is TGTGCCAGCAGTTTAACGGGGGGCAGCACTGAAGCTTTCTTT. It specifies CASSLTGGSTEAFF. The rearrangement uses TRBV27 and TRBJ1-1; D perhaps matches TRBD1 (6 bases). This CDR3 contains 14 residues. Trimming removed 2 bases at V and 4 bases at J, with 11 bases between. Per the germline V gene, CDR1 is MNHEY and CDR2 is SMNVEV (reference sequence).

The chain links TRBV7-2 to TRBJ1-3; no clear D gene. Trimming took 7 bases from V and 2 from J, leaving 15 bases between them. The CDR3 length is 15 residues. Germline loops: CDR1 SGHTA, CDR2 FQGNSA. In nucleotides, the CDR3 is TGTGCCAGCACCCTAAACGGGGTCCCTGGAAACACCATATATTTT. Amino acid sequence: CASTLNGVPGNTIYF.

The chain combines TRBV4-1 with TRBJ2-1, with 9 bases that match TRBD1. Unmatched junction bases numbered 8, after V lost 3 bases and J lost 8 bases. The CDR3 consists of 15 residues. Germline V gives CDR1 MGHRA, CDR2 YSYEKL. The CDR3 region is CASSHLPGQGDEQFF. CDR3 in DNA: TGCGCCAGCAGCCACCTTCCGGGACAGGGAGATGAGCAGTTCTTC.

The rearrangement joins TRBV7-7 to TRBJ2-2, with D perhaps TRBD2 (6 bases). Trimming left V 6 bases short and J 3 bases short, with 8 bases between. Per the germline V gene, CDR1 is SSHAT and CDR2 is FNYEAQ (reference sequence). The CDR3 runs to 13 residues. CDR3 region: CASSWGDTGELFF. The CDR3 DNA is TGTGCCAGCAGTTGGGGGGACACCGGGGAGCTGTTTTTT.

The rearrangement links TRBV9 to TRBJ2-3, with TRBD2 matching over 8 bases. The ends lost 3 bases at V and 0 bases at J; junction bases unmatched: 6. There are 16 residues in the CDR3. Germline CDR1 reads SGDLS; CDR2 reads YYNGEE. The CDR3 is CASSAPGGGSTDTQYF. Written as DNA, the CDR3 is TGTGCCAGCAGCGCCCCCGGGGGGGGTAGCACAGATACGCAGTATTTT. Filled out from reference TRBV9 and TRBJ2-3, the complete variable domain reads DSGVTQTPKHLITATGQRVTLRCSPRSGDLSVYWYQQSLDQGLQFLIQYYNGEERAKGNILERFSAQQFPDLHSELNLSSLELGDSALYFCASSAPGGGSTDTQYFGPGTRLTVL.